This TCR beta chain was observed in a study of T cells in Graves' hyperthyroidism and ophthalmopathy. Findings and caveats of the study: A 13 V-J model separated ophthalmopathy from stable hyperthyroidism.

TCR beta CDR3 regions were amplified from RNA transcripts. Researchers ran a first-round RT-PCR on the TCR CDR3 using the HTBI primer set. TCRdb re-called the multiplex PCR reads through MiXCR, storing one row per CDR3 protein. The top ten clones hold around 7% of a sample with around 450,000 distinct CDR3 sequences, 15% to 18% of them seen once. This clonotype was seen at least ten times. Its matching antigen is unknown. Material: blood. The clonotype originates from a woman younger than 35 with Graves' hyperthyroidism.

CDR3 in amino acids: CASSVQGAYKNIQYF. The CDR3 nucleotides are TGTGCCAGCAGTGTACAGGGGGCGTACAAAAACATTCAGTACTTC. The chain uses TRBV2 and TRBJ2-4, with 9 bases lining up with TRBD1. The germline CDR1 and CDR2 sequences are SNHLY and FYNNEI. V shed 4 bases, J shed 3 bases, and the junction held 4 bases outside the gene matches. The CDR3 extends over 15 amino acids.